The 5 T cell receptor beta chains below were found in one sample sequenced in a study of cytomegalovirus exposure and HLA in healthy donors. 13 Jbeta primers and 60 Vbeta primers were used for the PCR. Generated by immunoSEQ multiplex PCR, the TCRdb table keeps only in-frame clones and is missing some. The ten most abundant clones cover around 7.4% of a sample with almost 45,000 clones. The sample taken for sequencing was PBMCs. These receptors were obtained from a male donor in good health and CMV-seronegative.

On this clone itself: Germline is not matched at one junction end, which may reflect a read error. V gene TRBV7-7 combines with J gene TRBJ2-2; TRBD2 might be the D (5 bases). This CDR3 is built from 13 residues. The V gene's germline CDR1 is SSHAT and CDR2 FNYEAQ (reference sequence). Written as DNA, the CDR3 is TGTGCTAGCAGTTCAGCGGTGCGGGGGGAGCTGTTTTTT. This codes for CASSSAVRGELFF.

V and J are TRBV6-1 and TRBJ2-6, with D possibly matching TRBD1 (5 bases). The CDR3 is 15 residues long. Per the germline V gene, CDR1 is MNHNS and CDR2 is SASEGT. The V end lost 2 bases, the J end lost 0 bases, and 5 bases lay between the germline ends. As DNA, the CDR3 is TGTGCCAGCAGTGAAAGGGGCTCTGGGGCCAACGTCCTGACTTTC. This translates into CASSERGSGANVLTF.

V gene TRBV18 combines with J gene TRBJ2-5; the D gene is possibly TRBD2 (6 bases). The CDR3 totals 14 residues. CDR1 KGHSH and CDR2 LQKENI come from the germline V gene. V was cut by 3 bases and J by 5 bases, with 13 bases left in between. The CDR3 coding sequence is TGTGCCAGCTCACCGGAGACTGGGAGGGAGACCCAGTACTTC. Its protein is CASSPETGRETQYF.

CDR3 coding DNA: TGTGCCAGCTCACCGGCGACAGCCTTAAACACTGAAGCTTTCTTT. This sequence encodes CASSPATALNTEAFF. This chain connects TRBV18 to TRBJ1-1, with D perhaps TRBD1 (5 bases). This CDR3 contains 15 residues. V lost 3 bases to trimming and J lost 2 bases, with 13 bases between them. The germline V gene has CDR1 KGHSH and CDR2 LQKENI.

The chain joins TRBV5-1 to TRBJ2-1; 8 bases line up with TRBD2. After removal of 0 bases from V and 7 bases from J, the junction contained 9 bases not matched to a gene. Germline V gene data show CDR1 as SGHRS and CDR2 as YFSETQ. The CDR3 sequence is 16 residues long. The CDR3 sequence is CASSLELAGGKNEQFF. CDR3 coding DNA: TGCGCCAGCAGCTTGGAGCTGGCGGGAGGTAAGAATGAGCAGTTCTTC.